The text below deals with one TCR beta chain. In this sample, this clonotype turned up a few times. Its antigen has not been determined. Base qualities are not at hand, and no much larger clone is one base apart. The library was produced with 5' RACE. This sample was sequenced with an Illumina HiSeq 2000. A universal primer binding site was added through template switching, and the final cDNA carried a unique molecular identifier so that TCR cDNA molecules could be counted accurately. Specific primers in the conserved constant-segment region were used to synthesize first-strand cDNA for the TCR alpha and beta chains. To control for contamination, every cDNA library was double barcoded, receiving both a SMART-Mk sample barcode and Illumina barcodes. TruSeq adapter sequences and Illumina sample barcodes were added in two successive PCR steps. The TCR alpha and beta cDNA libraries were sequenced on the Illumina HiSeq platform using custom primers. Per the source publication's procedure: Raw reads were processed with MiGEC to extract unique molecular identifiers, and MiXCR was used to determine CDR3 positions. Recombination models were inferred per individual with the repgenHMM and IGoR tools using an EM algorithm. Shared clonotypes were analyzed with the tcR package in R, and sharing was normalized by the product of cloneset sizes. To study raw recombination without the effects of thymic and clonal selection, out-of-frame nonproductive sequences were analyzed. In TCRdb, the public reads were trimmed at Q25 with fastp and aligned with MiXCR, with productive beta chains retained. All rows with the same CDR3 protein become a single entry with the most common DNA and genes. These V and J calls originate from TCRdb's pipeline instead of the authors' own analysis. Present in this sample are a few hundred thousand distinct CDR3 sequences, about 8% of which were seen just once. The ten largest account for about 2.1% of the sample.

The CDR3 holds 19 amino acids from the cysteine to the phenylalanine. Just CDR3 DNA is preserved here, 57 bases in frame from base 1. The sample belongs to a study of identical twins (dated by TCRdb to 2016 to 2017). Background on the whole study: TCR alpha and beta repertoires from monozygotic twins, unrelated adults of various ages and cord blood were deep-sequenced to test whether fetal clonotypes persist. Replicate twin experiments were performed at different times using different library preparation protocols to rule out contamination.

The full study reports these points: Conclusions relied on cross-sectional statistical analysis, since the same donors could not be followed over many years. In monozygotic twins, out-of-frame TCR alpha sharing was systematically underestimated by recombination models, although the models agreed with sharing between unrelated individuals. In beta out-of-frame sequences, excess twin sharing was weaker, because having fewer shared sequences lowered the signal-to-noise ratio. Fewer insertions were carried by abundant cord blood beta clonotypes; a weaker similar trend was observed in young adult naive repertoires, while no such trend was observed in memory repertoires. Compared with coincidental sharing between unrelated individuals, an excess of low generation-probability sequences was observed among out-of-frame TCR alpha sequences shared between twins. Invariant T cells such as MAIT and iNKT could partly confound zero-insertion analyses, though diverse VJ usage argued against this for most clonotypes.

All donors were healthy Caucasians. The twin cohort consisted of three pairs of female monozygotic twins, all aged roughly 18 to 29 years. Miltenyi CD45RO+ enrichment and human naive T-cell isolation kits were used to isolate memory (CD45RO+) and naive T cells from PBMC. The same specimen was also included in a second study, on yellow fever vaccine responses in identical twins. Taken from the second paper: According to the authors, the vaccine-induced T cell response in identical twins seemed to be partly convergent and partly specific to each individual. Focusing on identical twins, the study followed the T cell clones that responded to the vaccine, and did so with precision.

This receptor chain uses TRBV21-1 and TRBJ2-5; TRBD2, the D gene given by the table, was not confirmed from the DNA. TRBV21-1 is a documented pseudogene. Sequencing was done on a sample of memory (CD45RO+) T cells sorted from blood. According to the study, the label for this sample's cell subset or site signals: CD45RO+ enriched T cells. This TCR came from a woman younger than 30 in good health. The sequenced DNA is TGTGCCAGCAGCCGAGGGGGACCGGGACTAGCGGGCGTACAAGAGACCCAGTACTTC. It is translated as CASSRGGPGLAGVQETQYF.